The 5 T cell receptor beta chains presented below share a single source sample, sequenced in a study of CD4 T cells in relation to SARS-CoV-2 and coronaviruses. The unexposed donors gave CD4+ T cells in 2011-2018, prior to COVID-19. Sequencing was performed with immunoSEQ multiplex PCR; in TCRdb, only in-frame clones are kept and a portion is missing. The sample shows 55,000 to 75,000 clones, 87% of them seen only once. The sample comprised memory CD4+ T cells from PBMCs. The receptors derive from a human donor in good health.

The CDR3 DNA reads TGTGCCAGCAGCCAAACAGGGGGGGTTGTCAATGAGCAGTTCTTC. Translating it yields CASSQTGGVVNEQFF. The rearrangement links TRBV5-5 to TRBJ2-1; D might be TRBD1 (8 bases). Germline CDR1 SGHKS, CDR2 YYEKEE (reference sequence). This CDR3 region has 15 residues. The germline V and J ends were trimmed by 4 bases and 6 bases, with 17 bases remaining between them.

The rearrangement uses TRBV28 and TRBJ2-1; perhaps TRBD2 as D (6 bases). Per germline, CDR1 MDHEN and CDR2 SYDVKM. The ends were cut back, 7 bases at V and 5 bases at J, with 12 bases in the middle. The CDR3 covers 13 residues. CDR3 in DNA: TGTGCCAGCATTTGGGGGGTGAACAATGAGCAGTTCTTC. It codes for CASIWGVNNEQFF.

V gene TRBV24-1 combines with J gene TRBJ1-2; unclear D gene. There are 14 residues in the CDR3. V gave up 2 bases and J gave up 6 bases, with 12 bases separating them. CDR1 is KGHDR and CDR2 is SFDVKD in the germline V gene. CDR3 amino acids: CATSDSSLTNGYTF. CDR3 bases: TGTGCCACCAGTGATTCCTCTTTAACGAATGGCTACACCTTC.

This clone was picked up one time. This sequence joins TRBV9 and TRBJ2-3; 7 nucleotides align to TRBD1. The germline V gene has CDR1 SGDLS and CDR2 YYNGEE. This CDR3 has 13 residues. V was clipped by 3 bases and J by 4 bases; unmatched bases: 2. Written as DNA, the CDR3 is TGTGCCAGCAGCGCCGGACAGGCAGATACGCAGTATTTT. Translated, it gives CASSAGQADTQYF.

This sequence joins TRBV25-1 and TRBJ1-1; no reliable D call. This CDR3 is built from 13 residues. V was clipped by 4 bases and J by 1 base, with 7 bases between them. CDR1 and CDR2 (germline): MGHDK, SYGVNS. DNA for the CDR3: TGTGCCAGCAGTGGAGGGAAGAACACTGAAGCTTTCTTT. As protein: CASSGGKNTEAFF.